This T cell receptor (beta chain) was sequenced during a study of vaccination and CD4 T cells after COVID-19. Treatment described: approximately nine-day PBMC culture with coronavirus spike peptide pools or control peptides (ViraFEST assay). Peptide pools at roughly 10 ug/ml, together with 7.5 to 10 IU/ml IL-2, were added to cultures of two million PBMCs per well. Having spent 10 to 11 days in culture, CD4+ T cells were then isolated by negative selection. Cultured CD4+ T cell DNA underwent sequencing with the Oncomine TCR Beta short-read assay. MiXCR, run by TCRdb on the PCR reads, gives a single entry per CDR3 protein. The data show roughly 4,000 distinct CDR3 sequences, approximately 50% seen once. The germline V gene has CDR1 DFQATT and CDR2 SNEGSKA (reference sequence). Trimming took off 3 bases at V and 0 bases at J, with 12 bases between the two ends. The CDR3 covers 15 residues. Notes on this clonotype: Its antigen is currently unknown.

The TCR comes from a human donor who had recovered from COVID-19. The specimen was CD4+ T cells from blood, cultured in vitro. This chain connects TRBV20-1 to TRBJ2-1, with D maybe TRBD1 (6 bases). CDR3 sequence: CSARRTASSYNEQFF. For the CDR3, the DNA is TGCAGTGCTAGGAGGACAGCGAGCTCCTACAATGAGCAGTTCTTC.